The next 27 T cell receptor beta chains were all read from a single sample in a study of blood T cell repertoires in COVID-19. Generated by immunoSEQ multiplex PCR, the TCRdb table keeps only in-frame clones and is missing some. The repertoire holds roughly 270,000 clones, with approximately 85% as singletons. Sequencing was done on a sample of peripheral blood. Every receptor here comes from a man aged 45-60 years with active or convalescent COVID-19.

The J gene is TRBJ2-2, the V gene TRBV7-2; 12 bases are a match to TRBD2. Germline V CDR1 and CDR2: SGHTA, FQGNSA. Losses at the gene ends were 1 base for V and 6 bases for J; bases not matched to a gene: 6. The CDR3 consists of 17 residues. CDR3 residues: CASSLGPLAGGAGELFF. CDR3 DNA sequence: TGTGCCAGCAGCTTAGGGCCACTAGCGGGAGGAGCCGGGGAGCTGTTTTTT.

This rearrangement joins TRBV5-1 to TRBJ2-1, with D possibly TRBD2 on 5 matching bases. V was shortened by 6 bases and J by 7 bases, with 17 bases between the two germline ends. The length of the CDR3 is 14 residues. From germline, CDR1 is SGHRS and CDR2 YFSETQ. The CDR3 spells CASTMTGGRNEQFF. Written as DNA, the CDR3 is TGCGCCAGCACAATGACTGGCGGGCGGAATGAGCAGTTCTTC.

This clone was picked up a small number of times. The J gene is TRBJ1-1, the V gene TRBV11-2; 11 positions agree with TRBD1. V lost 4 bases and J lost 6; bases outside the gene matches: 7. Germline V lookup: CDR1 SGHAT, CDR2 FQNNGV. CDR3 length equals 15 residues. The chain's CDR3 is CASSSLRGQGAEAFF. The CDR3 coding sequence is TGTGCCAGCAGCTCCCTTCGGGGACAGGGGGCTGAAGCTTTCTTT. Filled out from reference TRBV11-2 and TRBJ1-1, the complete variable domain reads EAGVAQSPRYKIIEKRQSVAFWCNPISGHATLYWYQQILGQGPKLLIQFQNNGVVDDSQLPKDRFSAERLKGVDSTLKIQPAKLEDSAVYLCASSSLRGQGAEAFFGQGTRLTVV.

The chain links TRBV5-1 to TRBJ1-3; 8 bases fit TRBD1. The CDR3 is 16 residues long. V gave up 0 bases and J gave up 8 bases; unmatched junction bases: 10. From germline, CDR1 is SGHRS and CDR2 YFSETQ. For the CDR3, the DNA is TGCGCCAGCAGCTTGGGGACAGGGCTCGACGGAGACACCATATATTTT. Its protein is CASSLGTGLDGDTIYF.

The V call is TRBV19, the J call TRBJ2-5; tentatively, D is TRBD1 (5 bases). The germline gives CDR1 LNHDA, CDR2 SQIVND (reference sequence). The V gene lost 3 bases and the J gene lost 4 bases, with 12 bases spanning the gap. The CDR3 length is 14 residues. The CDR3: CASSMGQGGETQYF. The CDR3 region has the DNA TGTGCCAGTAGTATGGGGCAGGGCGGAGAGACCCAGTACTTC.

This sequence joins TRBV6-5 and TRBJ2-2; D ambiguous. Germline assignment: CDR1 MNHEY and CDR2 SVGAGI. The CDR3 totals 12 residues. Trimming left V 1 base short and J 6 bases short, with 3 bases between. The CDR3 DNA is TGTGCCAGCAGTTACTTAGCCGGGGAGCTGTTTTTT. It yields the protein CASSYLAGELFF.

The chain is built from TRBV6-2 or TRBV6-3 and TRBJ1-3, with D unclear. V gave up 7 bases and J gave up 4 bases, with 17 bases separating them. The CDR3 is 15 residues long. From germline, CDR1 is MNHEY and CDR2 SVGEGT. CDR3 region: CASIPWAAGGNTIYF. The CDR3 bases are TGTGCCAGCATCCCATGGGCAGCCGGCGGAAACACCATATATTTT.

The chain joins TRBV27 to TRBJ2-4; 15 nucleotides line up with TRBD2. V dropped 5 bases and J dropped 4; count of bases not matched to a gene: 6. Germline V lookup: CDR1 MNHEY, CDR2 SMNVEV (reference sequence). The CDR3 extends over 17 amino acids. CDR3 residues: CASSPRTSGRGKNIQYF. CDR3 sequence (DNA): TGTGCCAGCAGTCCCCGGACTAGCGGGAGGGGGAAAAACATTCAGTACTTC.

This clone was seen just once. This chain connects TRBV19 to TRBJ1-1, with a tentative D call TRBD1 (5 bases). V was clipped by 3 bases and J by 3 bases, with 8 bases between them. This CDR3 is built from 13 residues. Germline CDR1 LNHDA, CDR2 SQIVND (reference sequence). CDR3 sequence (DNA): TGTGCCAGTAGTATCTTCAGGGACACTGAAGCTTTCTTT. Protein product: CASSIFRDTEAFF.

The chain is built from TRBV7-2 and TRBJ2-3; possibly TRBD2 for D (6 bases). The V gene lost 2 bases and the J gene lost 1 base, with 10 bases spanning the gap. The germline CDR1 and CDR2 sequences are SGHTA and FQGNSA. The CDR3 is 15 residues long. As DNA, the CDR3 is TGTGCCAGCAGCTTAAACGGGAGAGGCACAGATACGCAGTATTTT. Protein sequence: CASSLNGRGTDTQYF.

This clone was seen just once. The chain uses TRBV19 and TRBJ2-7, with a weak D call TRBD1 (7 bases). The V end lost 1 base, the J end lost 1 base, and 11 bases lay between the germline ends. CDR1 and CDR2 (germline): LNHDA, SQIVND (reference sequence). The CDR3 spans 15 residues. The CDR3 nucleotides are TGTGCCAGTAGTATAGGCCCAGGGGGGTCCTACGAGCAGTACTTC. Translation: CASSIGPGGSYEQYF.

The chain links TRBV5-1 to TRBJ2-3; 7 nucleotides agree with TRBD2. V shed 5 bases, J shed 4 bases, and the junction held 13 bases outside the gene matches. Germline loops: CDR1 SGHRS, CDR2 YFSETQ. The CDR3 runs to 16 residues. The CDR3 loop is CASSRATSVSADTQYF. The CDR3 bases are TGCGCCAGCAGTCGTGCCACTAGCGTTTCTGCAGATACGCAGTATTTT.

The chain uses TRBV9 and TRBJ1-3; a possible D gene is TRBD1 (6 bases). Trimming removed 3 bases from V and 4 bases from J, with 14 bases in between. This CDR3 comprises 15 residues. Germline loops: CDR1 SGDLS, CDR2 YYNGEE. The CDR3 DNA sequence: TGTGCCAGCAGCGCCTCAACAGGGACAGGAAACACCATATATTTT. Translation: CASSASTGTGNTIYF.

CDR3 protein: CASSFETGRTEAFF. Written as DNA, the CDR3 is TGTGCCAGCAGTTTTGAAACAGGGCGAACTGAAGCTTTCTTT. The chain links TRBV28 to TRBJ1-1; weak D call: TRBD1 (6 bases). CDR1 is MDHEN and CDR2 is SYDVKM in the germline V gene. The V end lost 3 bases, the J end lost 5 bases, and 13 bases lay between the germline ends. CDR3 size: 14 residues.

The CDR3 nucleotides read TGTGCCAGCAGCCGCGGGACTCTACAGATACCGCAGTATTTT. Its protein product is CASSRGTLQIPQYF. This chain uses TRBV6-2 or TRBV6-3 with TRBJ2-3; tentatively, D is TRBD2 (6 bases). Trimming stripped 6 bases from V and 10 bases from J, with 20 bases between. Looked up from germline, CDR1 is MNHEY and CDR2 is SVGEGT. The CDR3 runs to 14 residues.

The gene calls are TRBV4-2 and TRBJ2-3; 7 bases match TRBD2. The CDR3 extends over 20 amino acids. Trimming took 0 bases from V and 2 from J; bases not matched to a gene: 17. CDR1 and CDR2 from the germline V gene are LGHNA and YNFKEQ. The CDR3 DNA is TGTGCCAGCAGCCAAGATCTTCATCTGAGCGTGGGGGGGACCACAGATACGCAGTATTTT. Amino acids: CASSQDLHLSVGGTTDTQYF.

The chain employs TRBV24-1 and TRBJ2-5; 9 nucleotides agree with TRBD1. The V gene end was trimmed by 7 bases and the J gene end by 5 bases; junction bases not matched to a gene: 4. The CDR3 runs 13 residues. CDR1 is KGHDR, CDR2 SFDVKD, per germline. In DNA form, the CDR3 reads TGTGCCACCAGCAACAGGGGGCGGGAGACCCAGTACTTC. Its protein is CATSNRGRETQYF.

This clone was seen a few times. CDR3 bases: TGTGCCAGCAGCCAAGGGCGGGGGGAGACCCAGTACTTC. Its protein product is CASSQGRGETQYF. The chain joins TRBV3-1 (or the pseudogene TRBV3-2) to TRBJ2-5; TRBD2 matches 7 bases. The CDR3 spans 13 residues. The J segment lost 5 bases and the V segment lost 1 base, leaving 1 base of the junction unmatched. In germline, CDR1 is LGHDT, CDR2 YNNKEL (reference sequence).

V gene TRBV6-1 combines with J gene TRBJ1-3, with D perhaps matching TRBD1 (5 bases). This CDR3 spans 15 amino acids. Deletions cut 3 bases from V and 2 bases from J, with 11 bases between. The V gene's germline CDR1 is MNHNS and CDR2 SASEGT. The DNA for the CDR3 is TGTGCCAGCAGTGAGGCAGGGTCGCCTGGAAACACCATATATTTT. Translated: CASSEAGSPGNTIYF.

The CDR3 sequence: CASSYPGSNEKLFF. The DNA for the CDR3 is TGTGCCAGCAGTTACCCAGGTTCTAATGAAAAACTGTTTTTT. V is TRBV28 and J is TRBJ1-4; D is unclear. The ends were cut back, 4 bases at V and 3 bases at J, with 9 bases in the middle. The CDR3 runs 14 residues. Germline CDR1 is MDHEN and CDR2 is SYDVKM.

V usage is TRBV18 and J usage is TRBJ1-1; no reliable D call. This CDR3 is 15 amino acids long. V was clipped by 2 bases and J by 2 bases, with 12 bases between them. Germline CDR1 KGHSH, CDR2 LQKENI. CDR3 coding DNA: TGTGCCAGCTCACCATTCGAACAGCTAAACACTGAAGCTTTCTTT. Its translation is CASSPFEQLNTEAFF.

The chain links TRBV6-2 or TRBV6-3 to TRBJ2-1; D possibly corresponds to TRBD2 (6 bases). The germline V gene encodes CDR1 MNHEY and CDR2 SVGEGT. Between the trimmed V and J ends, which lost 0 bases and 0 bases, there was a span of 18 bases. This CDR3 has 19 residues. CDR3 in amino acids: CASSYSVSPAGSSYNEQFF. The CDR3 nucleotides read TGTGCCAGCAGTTACTCGGTGAGTCCGGCCGGGAGCTCCTACAATGAGCAGTTCTTC.

This rearrangement joins TRBV4-2 to TRBJ2-1; D not resolved. Germline CDR1 reads LGHNA; CDR2 reads YNFKEQ. This CDR3 is 12 amino acids long. With 6 bases removed from V and 7 bases from J, the gap between germline ends came to 10 bases. This CDR3 is CASRSFGNEQFF. CDR3 coding DNA: TGTGCCAGCAGAAGTTTCGGTAATGAGCAGTTCTTC.

The chain employs TRBV10-3 and TRBJ1-2; 9 bases agree with TRBD1. Germline V CDR1 and CDR2: ENHRY, SYGVKD. This CDR3 region has 14 residues. Trimming at V came to 3 bases and at J to 3 bases, leaving 2 bases not matched to a gene. This chain's CDR3 is CAISERDRDYGYTF. CDR3 bases: TGTGCCATCAGTGAAAGGGACAGGGACTATGGCTACACCTTC.

This clone has a single count. The chain joins TRBV7-9 to TRBJ2-2, with TRBD1 matching over 7 bases. Germline V gene lookup returns CDR1 SEHNR and CDR2 FQNEAQ (reference sequence). After removal of 7 bases from V and 4 bases from J, the junction contained 6 bases not matched to a gene. The CDR3 totals 14 residues. Here the CDR3 DNA reads TGTGCCAGCACCTATACAGGGGCCACCGGGGAGCTGTTTTTT. The encoded protein is CASTYTGATGELFF.

The CDR3 nucleotides are TGCGCCAGCAAGCCAAACCAGGGACTTAACTATGGCTACACCTTC. Protein sequence: CASKPNQGLNYGYTF. The V call is TRBV5-1, the J call TRBJ1-2; weak D call: TRBD1 (5 bases). The V end lost 6 bases, the J end lost 1 base, and 16 bases lay between the germline ends. This CDR3 has 15 residues. Per the germline V gene, CDR1 is SGHRS and CDR2 is YFSETQ.

The J gene is TRBJ1-2, the V gene TRBV2; D may be TRBD1 (6 bases). In germline, CDR1 is SNHLY, CDR2 FYNNEI. V was cut by 0 bases and J by 7 bases, with 12 bases left in between. The CDR3 covers 14 residues. CDR3 sequence (DNA): TGTGCCAGCAGTGAAGCCGGGACACTTCTTGGCTACACCTTC. Its protein is CASSEAGTLLGYTF.